Listed below are T cell receptor beta chains from one sample, sequenced in a study of blood T cell repertoires in COVID-19. Assay used: immunoSEQ multiplex PCR; TCRdb lists only in-frame clones, some missing. The sample has approximately 210,000 clones; around 82% are singletons. Sequencing was performed on PBMCs or T cells enriched from blood (not recorded which). The receptors were gathered from a man aged 25 to 40 with acute COVID-19. Both conserved end residues are part of each CDR3. The order of the fields is J gene, clone size, CDR3 length, V gene, D gene, CDR3 protein, CDR3 DNA. D genes are given only for firm matches. Not all rows give a size; the values are once, few, many and, for expanded clones, a class.

j_call: TRBJ2-1
clone_size: few
cdr3_length: 14
v_call: TRBV4-1
d_call: TRBD2
cdr3_aa: CASSFSGGVYEQFF
cdr3_nt: TGCGCCAGCAGCTTTAGCGGGGGGGTATATGAGCAGTTCTTC

j_call: TRBJ1-1
clone_size: -
cdr3_length: 12
v_call: TRBV30
d_call: TRBD1
cdr3_aa: CAWGTGGTEAFF
cdr3_nt: TGTGCCTGGGGGACAGGGGGAACTGAAGCTTTCTTT

j_call: TRBJ1-5
clone_size: once
cdr3_length: 15
v_call: TRBV27
d_call: TRBD1
cdr3_aa: CASSAGTGINQPQHF
cdr3_nt: TGTGCCAGCAGTGCCGGGACAGGGATCAATCAGCCCCAGCATTTT

j_call: TRBJ2-7
clone_size: -
cdr3_length: 15
v_call: TRBV3-1/TRBV3-2
d_call: TRBD1
cdr3_aa: CASSPTGGLSYEQYF
cdr3_nt: TGTGCCAGCAGCCCCACAGGGGGTCTTTCCTACGAGCAGTACTTC

j_call: TRBJ1-1
clone_size: -
cdr3_length: 14
v_call: TRBV10-1
d_call: -
cdr3_aa: CASSGSGRSTEAFF
cdr3_nt: TGCGCCAGCAGTGGTTCAGGGAGGTCGACTGAAGCTTTCTTT

j_call: TRBJ1-1
clone_size: -
cdr3_length: 18
v_call: TRBV28
d_call: TRBD1
cdr3_aa: CASTPPSGTGARDTEAFF
cdr3_nt: TGTGCCAGCACCCCTCCATCTGGGACAGGGGCTCGGGACACTGAAGCTTTCTTT

j_call: TRBJ2-2
clone_size: once
cdr3_length: 17
v_call: TRBV10-2
d_call: TRBD2
cdr3_aa: CASSGLAGGPNTGELFF
cdr3_nt: TGCGCCAGCAGTGGGCTAGCGGGGGGCCCCAACACCGGGGAGCTGTTTTTT

j_call: TRBJ1-1
clone_size: -
cdr3_length: 17
v_call: TRBV19
d_call: -
cdr3_aa: CASSMGRSRNWNTEAFF
cdr3_nt: TGTGCCAGTAGTATGGGTCGGAGCCGTAATTGGAACACTGAAGCTTTCTTT

j_call: TRBJ1-1
clone_size: -
cdr3_length: 12
v_call: TRBV19
d_call: -
cdr3_aa: CASRAGNTEAFF
cdr3_nt: TGTGCCAGTAGGGCAGGAAACACTGAAGCTTTCTTT

j_call: TRBJ2-3
clone_size: -
cdr3_length: 16
v_call: TRBV7-6
d_call: TRBD2
cdr3_aa: CASSLVGLAGKDTQYF
cdr3_nt: TGTGCCAGCAGCTTAGTGGGACTAGCGGGGAAAGATACGCAGTATTTT

j_call: TRBJ1-1
clone_size: -
cdr3_length: 14
v_call: TRBV7-3
d_call: TRBD1
cdr3_aa: CASKYRGVSAEAFF
cdr3_nt: TGTGCCAGCAAGTACAGGGGAGTAAGCGCTGAAGCTTTCTTT

j_call: TRBJ2-7
clone_size: once
cdr3_length: 11
v_call: TRBV20-1
d_call: -
cdr3_aa: CSAMVGEEQYF
cdr3_nt: TGCAGTGCTATGGTGGGAGAAGAGCAGTACTTC

j_call: TRBJ1-1
clone_size: -
cdr3_length: 15
v_call: TRBV19
d_call: -
cdr3_aa: CASSNRQTMNTEAFF
cdr3_nt: TGTGCCAGTAGCAACCGACAGACCATGAACACTGAAGCTTTCTTT

j_call: TRBJ1-1
clone_size: few
cdr3_length: 15
v_call: TRBV3-1/TRBV3-2
d_call: -
cdr3_aa: CASSHAGAGRTEAFF
cdr3_nt: TGTGCCAGCAGCCACGCCGGGGCGGGGCGAACTGAAGCTTTCTTT

j_call: TRBJ1-5
clone_size: -
cdr3_length: 15
v_call: TRBV2
d_call: TRBD1
cdr3_aa: CASSANRGSNQPQHF
cdr3_nt: TGTGCCAGCAGTGCAAACAGGGGTAGCAATCAGCCCCAGCATTTT

j_call: TRBJ2-5
clone_size: -
cdr3_length: 13
v_call: TRBV6-1
d_call: -
cdr3_aa: CASSEASGQAQYF
cdr3_nt: TGTGCCAGCAGTGAAGCTAGCGGCCAGGCCCAGTACTTC

j_call: TRBJ2-7
clone_size: few
cdr3_length: 13
v_call: TRBV2
d_call: -
cdr3_aa: CASRRGVSYEQYF
cdr3_nt: TGTGCCAGCCGCCGGGGAGTGTCCTACGAGCAGTACTTC

j_call: TRBJ2-2
clone_size: -
cdr3_length: 16
v_call: TRBV7-9
d_call: TRBD1
cdr3_aa: CASTGTGGLNTGELFF
cdr3_nt: TGTGCCAGCACCGGGACAGGGGGCCTGAACACCGGGGAGCTGTTTTTT

j_call: TRBJ1-1
clone_size: -
cdr3_length: 15
v_call: TRBV7-9
d_call: TRBD1
cdr3_aa: CASSPGQGLPTEAFF
cdr3_nt: TGTGCCAGCAGCCCAGGACAGGGATTGCCCACTGAAGCTTTCTTT

j_call: TRBJ1-5
clone_size: few
cdr3_length: 15
v_call: TRBV27
d_call: -
cdr3_aa: CASSSDSITNQPQHF
cdr3_nt: TGTGCCAGCAGTTCGGACAGCATCACAAATCAGCCCCAGCATTTT

j_call: TRBJ2-5
clone_size: -
cdr3_length: 16
v_call: TRBV5-6
d_call: -
cdr3_aa: CASSLAARVGSETQYF
cdr3_nt: TGTGCCAGCAGCTTGGCCGCCAGGGTAGGATCAGAGACCCAGTACTTC

j_call: TRBJ2-3
clone_size: -
cdr3_length: 12
v_call: TRBV19
d_call: -
cdr3_aa: CASSPGADTQYF
cdr3_nt: TGTGCCAGTTCCCCCGGGGCAGATACGCAGTATTTT

j_call: TRBJ2-1
clone_size: -
cdr3_length: 15
v_call: TRBV7-3
d_call: TRBD2
cdr3_aa: CASSLTSGGYNEQFF
cdr3_nt: TGTGCCAGCAGCTTAACGTCGGGGGGATACAATGAGCAGTTCTTC

j_call: TRBJ1-2
clone_size: -
cdr3_length: 11
v_call: TRBV6-5
d_call: -
cdr3_aa: CASSYQGGYTF
cdr3_nt: TGTGCCAGCAGTTACCAGGGTGGCTACACCTTC

j_call: TRBJ2-3
clone_size: -
cdr3_length: 17
v_call: TRBV11-2
d_call: -
cdr3_aa: CASSSPNSRLDTDTQYF
cdr3_nt: TGTGCCAGCAGCTCCCCAAACTCGAGACTCGACACAGATACGCAGTATTTT

j_call: TRBJ2-2
clone_size: -
cdr3_length: 13
v_call: TRBV6-6
d_call: -
cdr3_aa: CASNLGAAGELFF
cdr3_nt: TGTGCCAGCAATTTGGGGGCAGCCGGGGAGCTGTTTTTT

j_call: TRBJ1-3
clone_size: few
cdr3_length: 14
v_call: TRBV2
d_call: -
cdr3_aa: CASSEEGLRNTIYF
cdr3_nt: TGTGCCAGCAGTGAGGAGGGGCTAAGAAACACCATATATTTT

j_call: TRBJ2-1
clone_size: -
cdr3_length: 11
v_call: TRBV13
d_call: -
cdr3_aa: CASSDRGEQFF
cdr3_nt: TGTGCCAGCAGCGACCGGGGAGAGCAGTTCTTC

j_call: TRBJ1-2
clone_size: -
cdr3_length: 11
v_call: TRBV10-2
d_call: -
cdr3_aa: CASWGGDGYTF
cdr3_nt: TGCGCCAGCTGGGGAGGGGATGGCTACACCTTC

j_call: TRBJ2-6
clone_size: -
cdr3_length: 16
v_call: TRBV11-2
d_call: -
cdr3_aa: CASSPGLISGANVLTF
cdr3_nt: TGTGCCAGCAGCCCCGGACTGATCTCTGGGGCCAACGTCCTGACTTTC

j_call: TRBJ2-7
clone_size: -
cdr3_length: 15
v_call: TRBV15
d_call: -
cdr3_aa: CATSRVNGPGEEQYF
cdr3_nt: TGTGCCACCAGCAGAGTAAACGGACCAGGGGAGGAGCAGTACTTC

j_call: TRBJ2-1
clone_size: -
cdr3_length: 15
v_call: TRBV5-1
d_call: TRBD2
cdr3_aa: CASSSGGRFDNEQFF
cdr3_nt: TGCGCCAGCAGCTCGGGGGGGCGGTTCGACAATGAGCAGTTCTTC

j_call: TRBJ2-1
clone_size: -
cdr3_length: 13
v_call: TRBV12-3/TRBV12-4
d_call: -
cdr3_aa: CASSPTSGNEQFF
cdr3_nt: TGTGCCAGCAGTCCAACTTCGGGCAATGAGCAGTTCTTC

j_call: TRBJ1-5
clone_size: few
cdr3_length: 19
v_call: TRBV6-1
d_call: TRBD1
cdr3_aa: CASSARTGAQGSGNQPQHF
cdr3_nt: TGTGCCAGCAGTGCAAGGACAGGGGCCCAAGGATCGGGCAATCAGCCCCAGCATTTT

j_call: TRBJ2-3
clone_size: once
cdr3_length: 16
v_call: TRBV6-4
d_call: TRBD1
cdr3_aa: CASRPGQGDSTDTQYF
cdr3_nt: TGTGCCAGCAGGCCGGGACAGGGGGATAGCACAGATACGCAGTATTTT

j_call: TRBJ2-6
clone_size: -
cdr3_length: 16
v_call: TRBV6-5
d_call: TRBD1
cdr3_aa: CASSYDRVPGANVLTF
cdr3_nt: TGTGCCAGCAGTTACGACAGGGTACCTGGGGCCAACGTCCTGACTTTC

j_call: TRBJ1-5
clone_size: -
cdr3_length: 14
v_call: TRBV7-2
d_call: TRBD1
cdr3_aa: CASSLVQGGQPQHF
cdr3_nt: TGTGCCAGCAGCTTAGTACAGGGGGGTCAGCCCCAGCATTTT

j_call: TRBJ1-1
clone_size: -
cdr3_length: 13
v_call: TRBV28
d_call: -
cdr3_aa: CASNPGFVTEAFF
cdr3_nt: TGTGCCAGCAACCCGGGGTTCGTCACTGAAGCTTTCTTT

j_call: TRBJ1-4
clone_size: -
cdr3_length: 14
v_call: TRBV9
d_call: -
cdr3_aa: CASSENPGNEKLFF
cdr3_nt: TGTGCCAGCAGTGAAAATCCCGGTAATGAAAAACTGTTTTTT

j_call: TRBJ2-7
clone_size: -
cdr3_length: 15
v_call: TRBV9
d_call: TRBD1
cdr3_aa: CASSRGQGSSYEQYF
cdr3_nt: TGTGCCAGCAGCAGGGGACAGGGAAGCTCCTACGAGCAGTACTTC

j_call: TRBJ1-4
clone_size: few
cdr3_length: 13
v_call: TRBV2
d_call: -
cdr3_aa: CASSAVEGRKLFF
cdr3_nt: TGTGCCAGCAGCGCGGTAGAAGGGAGAAAACTGTTTTTT

j_call: TRBJ2-1
clone_size: -
cdr3_length: 17
v_call: TRBV6-2/TRBV6-3
d_call: TRBD2
cdr3_aa: CASSAGLAGGWYNEQFF
cdr3_nt: TGTGCCAGCAGCGCCGGACTAGCGGGGGGTTGGTACAATGAGCAGTTCTTC

j_call: TRBJ1-6
clone_size: -
cdr3_length: 14
v_call: TRBV19
d_call: -
cdr3_aa: CASSIRGPGSPLHF
cdr3_nt: TGTGCCAGTAGTATTAGAGGTCCTGGATCACCCCTCCACTTT